This T cell receptor (beta chain) is drawn from a study of OX40 agonist ivuxolimab in advanced cancers. Study-wide context: Ivuxolimab, which patients received intravenously every 2 weeks, was dosed at 0.01 to 10 mg/kg.

As for this clone: Its cognate antigen is unknown.

Regarding the study as a whole: CD4+ and CD8+ blood T cells expanded clonally by week 6 at 0.1 to 3.0 mg/kg. Nonresponders, in some cases, also had low normalized T-cell clonal expansion.

The method was immunoSEQ multiplex PCR; TCRdb's version includes in-frame clones alone and lacks a portion of them. The data hold around 82,000 clones, with about 88% observed a single time. This CDR3 has 15 amino acids. V dropped 8 bases and J dropped 4; count of bases not matched to a gene: 9. Looked up from germline, CDR1 is MDHEN and CDR2 is SYDVKM. This sample comprised CD4+ or CD8+ T cells sorted from blood, obtained in a trial of the OX40 agonist ivuxolimab. The TCR sequence derives from an adult with an advanced solid tumor such as melanoma, head and neck, liver or kidney cancer. The V call is TRBV28, the J call TRBJ2-5; TRBD1 agrees at 11 bases. This CDR3 is CASHTRGQGGETQYF. In nucleotides, the CDR3 is TGTGCCAGCCACACGAGGGGACAGGGGGGAGAGACCCAGTACTTC.